The following is a T cell receptor beta chain sequence with its context. Its matching antigen is unknown. This specimen comes from a study of beta chain features in type 1 diabetes. Points from the study as a whole: All four CD4+ subsets from Type 1 diabetes patients carried moderately but significantly shorter TCRB CDR3s. At VDJ recombination sites, type 1 diabetes patients had fewer insertions and more deleted nucleotides. Cells with high TCR expression could be over-represented when cDNA is sequenced.

cDNA synthesis used the whole RNA isolate, giving expressed TCRB sequences. Using immunoSEQ multiplex PCR, the repertoire was profiled, and TCRdb retains in-frame clones only, with some absent. This sample has 680,000 or so clones, with 10% to 15% found just once. CD4+ cells of the naive, central memory, regulatory and stem cell-like memory types were sorted via CD45RO/CCR7/CD25/CD127/CD95/CD27. Purities over 95% were achieved in all sorted populations. What was sequenced was naive CD4+ T cells from blood. The receptor was derived from a man aged 18-30 years with type 1 diabetes.

In nucleotides, the CDR3 is TGTGCCTTGCCGACTGCAACTAATGAAAAACTGTTTTTT. This gives the protein CALPTATNEKLFF. V is TRBV30 and J is TRBJ1-4; D unclear. V was cut by 7 bases and J by 0 bases, with 9 bases left in between. The CDR3 runs to 13 residues. CDR1 and CDR2 (germline): GTSNPN, SVGIG (reference sequence).